Described below is a single T cell receptor (beta chain) sequence and its context. The data derive from a study of molecular identifiers for immune sequencing clone quantification. When naive CD8 T cells were sorted, they were gated as CD8+CD4-CCR7+CD45RA+. Listed TCR primers and previously described methods were used for bulk TCR libraries. TCRdb processed the PCR reads anew with MiXCR; each CDR3 protein has one entry. The table has 490,000 or so distinct CDR3 sequences, roughly 24% seen once; the top ten hold around 0.76%. CDR1 and CDR2 from the germline V gene are GTSNPN and SVGIG (reference sequence). Deletions cut 2 bases from V and 3 bases from J, with 15 bases between. CDR3 length equals 15 residues.

Sequences were obtained from naive CD8+ T cells from blood, with Jurkat cell RNA spiked in. Subset of the sample: FACS-sorted CD8+CD4-CCR7+CD45RA+ naive T cells. The receptor was isolated from a human donor in good health. Some libraries in this study had Jurkat cell RNA spiked in. This sequence joins TRBV30 and TRBJ2-3; possible D gene TRBD2, 5 bases. CDR3 in DNA: TGTGCCTGGAGTATACGTGAGGGAGCAACAGATACGCAGTATTTT. This encodes CAWSIREGATDTQYF.